Described below is a single T cell receptor beta chain sequence and its context. The germline V gene has CDR1 SQVTM and CDR2 ANQGSEA. The CDR3 is 15 residues long. The V end was cut by 7 bases, the J end by 0 bases, with 18 bases between. The data belong to a study of blood T cell repertoires in COVID-19. Study information: Nucleic acid was either cDNA or gDNA, and it came from T cells, B-cell-depleted T cells, or PBMCs.

TCRdb's table, derived via immunoSEQ multiplex PCR, lists solely in-frame clones and lacks some. The table records approximately 58,000 clones, about 79% of them present only once. The TCR sequence derives from a woman aged 55-75 years with acute or convalescent COVID-19. The V call is TRBV29-1, the J call TRBJ1-2, with no clear D. Sample: peripheral blood. The CDR3 DNA reads TGCAGCGCGTCTCGGGGTGACCCGACTAACTATGGCTACACCTTC. Translation: CSASRGDPTNYGYTF.